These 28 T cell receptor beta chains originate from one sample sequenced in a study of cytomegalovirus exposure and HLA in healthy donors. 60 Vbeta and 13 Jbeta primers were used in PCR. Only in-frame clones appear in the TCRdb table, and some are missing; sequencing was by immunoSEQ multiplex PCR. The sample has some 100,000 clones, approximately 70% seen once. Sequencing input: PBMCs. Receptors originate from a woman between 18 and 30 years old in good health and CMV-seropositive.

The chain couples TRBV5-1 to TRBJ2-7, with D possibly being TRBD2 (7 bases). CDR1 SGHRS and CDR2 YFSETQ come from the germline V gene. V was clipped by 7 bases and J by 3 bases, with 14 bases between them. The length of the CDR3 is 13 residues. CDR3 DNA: TGCGCCAGCTCCCGGGGGGCGGGCTACGAGCAGTACTTC. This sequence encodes CASSRGAGYEQYF.

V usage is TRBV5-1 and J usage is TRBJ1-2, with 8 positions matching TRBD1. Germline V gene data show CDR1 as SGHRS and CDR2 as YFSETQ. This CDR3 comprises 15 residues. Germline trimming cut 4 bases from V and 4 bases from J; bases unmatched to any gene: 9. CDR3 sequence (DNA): TGCGCCAGCAGCGTCGATGGACAGGGCCTCTATGGCTACACCTTC. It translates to CASSVDGQGLYGYTF.

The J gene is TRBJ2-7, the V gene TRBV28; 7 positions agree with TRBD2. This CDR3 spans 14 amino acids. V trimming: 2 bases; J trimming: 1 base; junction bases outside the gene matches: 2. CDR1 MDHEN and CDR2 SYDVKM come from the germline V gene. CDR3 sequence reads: CASSLAGVSYEQYF. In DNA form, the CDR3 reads TGTGCCAGCAGTTTAGCGGGAGTATCCTACGAGCAGTACTTC.

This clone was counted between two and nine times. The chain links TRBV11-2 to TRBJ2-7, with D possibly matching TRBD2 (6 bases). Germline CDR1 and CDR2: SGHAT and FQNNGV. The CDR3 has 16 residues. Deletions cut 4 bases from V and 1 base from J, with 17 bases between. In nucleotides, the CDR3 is TGTGCCAGCAGCTCCGCGGAGGGCAGGGAGTCCTACGAGCAGTACTTC. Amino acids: CASSSAEGRESYEQYF. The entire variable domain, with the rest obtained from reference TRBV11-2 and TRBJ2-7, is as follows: EAGVAQSPRYKIIEKRQSVAFWCNPISGHATLYWYQQILGQGPKLLIQFQNNGVVDDSQLPKDRFSAERLKGVDSTLKIQPAKLEDSAVYLCASSSAEGRESYEQYFGPGTRLTVT.

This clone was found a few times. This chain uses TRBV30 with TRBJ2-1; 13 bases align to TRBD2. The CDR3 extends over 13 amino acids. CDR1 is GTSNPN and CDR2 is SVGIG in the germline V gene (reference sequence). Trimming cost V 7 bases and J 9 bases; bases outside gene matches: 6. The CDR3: CASKGTSGIEQFF. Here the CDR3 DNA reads TGTGCCTCAAAAGGGACTAGCGGGATTGAGCAGTTCTTC.

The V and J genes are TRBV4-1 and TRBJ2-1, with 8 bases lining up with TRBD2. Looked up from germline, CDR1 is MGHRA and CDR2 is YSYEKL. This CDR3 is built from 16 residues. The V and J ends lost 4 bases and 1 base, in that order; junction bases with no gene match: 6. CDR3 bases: TGCGCCAGCAGCCCGCAACTAGCGGTGTCCTACAATGAGCAGTTCTTC. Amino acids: CASSPQLAVSYNEQFF.

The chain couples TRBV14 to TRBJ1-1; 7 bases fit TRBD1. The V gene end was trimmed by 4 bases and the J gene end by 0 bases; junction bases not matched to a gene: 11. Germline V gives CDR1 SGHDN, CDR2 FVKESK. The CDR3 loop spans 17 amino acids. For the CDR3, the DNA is TGTGCCAGCAGCCGAGACAGGGTGGTCACCGTGAACACTGAAGCTTTCTTT. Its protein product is CASSRDRVVTVNTEAFF. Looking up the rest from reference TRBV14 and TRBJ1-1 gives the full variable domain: EAGVTQFPSHSVIEKGQTVTLRCDPISGHDNLYWYRRVMGKEIKFLLHFVKESKQDESGMPNNRFLAERTGGTYSTLKVQPAELEDSGVYFCASSRDRVVTVNTEAFFGQGTRLTVV.

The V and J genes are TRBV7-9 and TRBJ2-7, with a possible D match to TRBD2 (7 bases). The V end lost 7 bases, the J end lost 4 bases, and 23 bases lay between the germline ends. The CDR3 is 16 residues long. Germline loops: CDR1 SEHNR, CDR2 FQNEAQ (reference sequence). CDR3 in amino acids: CASTRQGRGGTYEQYF. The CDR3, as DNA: TGTGCCAGCACCAGGCAGGGGAGGGGGGGGACATACGAGCAGTACTTC.

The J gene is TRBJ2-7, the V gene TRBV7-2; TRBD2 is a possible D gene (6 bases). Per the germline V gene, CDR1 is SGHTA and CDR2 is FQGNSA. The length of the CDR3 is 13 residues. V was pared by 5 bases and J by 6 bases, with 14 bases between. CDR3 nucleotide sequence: TGTGCCAGCAGCCCCGAGGAGGGGTTCGAGCAGTACTTC. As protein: CASSPEEGFEQYF.

The CDR3, as DNA: TGTGCCAGCAGTTACTCCGGCGGAAATCAGCCCCAGCATTTT. Translating it yields CASSYSGGNQPQHF. This chain connects TRBV6-5 to TRBJ1-5; no clear D. The CDR3 is 14 amino acids. Trimming took off 0 bases at V and 4 bases at J, with 7 bases between the two ends. Germline loops: CDR1 MNHEY, CDR2 SVGAGI.

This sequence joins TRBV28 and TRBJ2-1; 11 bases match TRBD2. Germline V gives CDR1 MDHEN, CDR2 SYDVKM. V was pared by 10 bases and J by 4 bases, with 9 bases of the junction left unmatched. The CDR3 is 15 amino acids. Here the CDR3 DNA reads TGTGCCACCAGACCGACTAGCGGGGAATACAATGAGCAGTTCTTC. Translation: CATRPTSGEYNEQFF. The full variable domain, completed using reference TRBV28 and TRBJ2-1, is DVKVTQSSRYLVKRTGEKVFLECVQDMDHENMFWYRQDPGLGLRLIYFSYDVKMKEKGDIPEGYSVSREKKERFSLILESASTNQTSMYLCATRPTSGEYNEQFFGPGTRLTVL.

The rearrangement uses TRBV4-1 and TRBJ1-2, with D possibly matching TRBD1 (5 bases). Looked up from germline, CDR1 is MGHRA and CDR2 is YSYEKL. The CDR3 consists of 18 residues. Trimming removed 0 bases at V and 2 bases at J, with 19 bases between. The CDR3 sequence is CASSQDPRSPTENYGYTF. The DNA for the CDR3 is TGCGCCAGCAGCCAAGACCCTCGCAGCCCGACAGAAAACTATGGCTACACCTTC.

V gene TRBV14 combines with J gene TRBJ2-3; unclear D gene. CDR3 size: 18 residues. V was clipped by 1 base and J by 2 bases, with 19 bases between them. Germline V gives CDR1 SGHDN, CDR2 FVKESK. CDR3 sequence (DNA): TGTGCCAGCAGCCAAGCTTCAAGTTTACGCTGGCACACAGATACGCAGTATTTT. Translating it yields CASSQASSLRWHTDTQYF.

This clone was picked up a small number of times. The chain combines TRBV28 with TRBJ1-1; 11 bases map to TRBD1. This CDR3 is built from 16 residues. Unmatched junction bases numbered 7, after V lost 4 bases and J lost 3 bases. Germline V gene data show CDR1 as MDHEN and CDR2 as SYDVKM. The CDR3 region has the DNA TGTGCCAGCAGTTCCCTAGGACAGGGGGCATACACTGAAGCTTTCTTT. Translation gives CASSSLGQGAYTEAFF. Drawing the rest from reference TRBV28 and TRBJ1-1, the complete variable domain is DVKVTQSSRYLVKRTGEKVFLECVQDMDHENMFWYRQDPGLGLRLIYFSYDVKMKEKGDIPEGYSVSREKKERFSLILESASTNQTSMYLCASSSLGQGAYTEAFFGQGTRLTVV.

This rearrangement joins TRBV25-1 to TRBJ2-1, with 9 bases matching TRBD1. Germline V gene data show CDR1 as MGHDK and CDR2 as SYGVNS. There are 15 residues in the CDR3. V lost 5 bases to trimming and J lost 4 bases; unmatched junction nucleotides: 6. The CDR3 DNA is TGTGCCAGCAGTCCGGGACAGGGTCCTTACAATGAGCAGTTCTTC. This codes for CASSPGQGPYNEQFF.

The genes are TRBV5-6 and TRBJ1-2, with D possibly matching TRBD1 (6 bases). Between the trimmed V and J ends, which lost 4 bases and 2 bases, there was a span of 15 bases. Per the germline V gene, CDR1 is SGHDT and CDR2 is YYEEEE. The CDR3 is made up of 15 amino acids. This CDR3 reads CASSIYGQSNYGYTF. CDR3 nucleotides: TGTGCCAGCAGCATATATGGACAGTCGAACTATGGCTACACCTTC.

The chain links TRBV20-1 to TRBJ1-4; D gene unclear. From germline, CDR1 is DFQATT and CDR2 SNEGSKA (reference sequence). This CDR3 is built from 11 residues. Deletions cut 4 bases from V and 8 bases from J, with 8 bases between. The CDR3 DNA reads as TGCAGTGCTATTCCGGAGGAAAAACTGTTTTTT. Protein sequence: CSAIPEEKLFF.

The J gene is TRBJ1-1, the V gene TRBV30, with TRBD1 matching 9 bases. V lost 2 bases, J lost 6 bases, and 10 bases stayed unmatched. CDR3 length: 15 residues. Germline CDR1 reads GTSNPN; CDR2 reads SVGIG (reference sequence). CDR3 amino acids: CAWSYFHGTGSEAFF. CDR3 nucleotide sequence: TGTGCCTGGAGTTATTTCCACGGGACAGGGTCTGAAGCTTTCTTT.

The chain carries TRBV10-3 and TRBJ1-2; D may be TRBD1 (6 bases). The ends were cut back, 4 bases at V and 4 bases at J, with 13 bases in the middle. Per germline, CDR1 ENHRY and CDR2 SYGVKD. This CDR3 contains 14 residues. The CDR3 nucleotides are TGTGCCATCAGTGGGGAGAGGGGGAGCTATGGCTACACCTTC. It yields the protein CAISGERGSYGYTF.

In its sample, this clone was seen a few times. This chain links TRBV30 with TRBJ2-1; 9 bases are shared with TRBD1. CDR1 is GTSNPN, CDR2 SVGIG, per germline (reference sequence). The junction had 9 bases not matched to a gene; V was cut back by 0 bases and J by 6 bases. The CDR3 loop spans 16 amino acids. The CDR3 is CAWSVPGTGFRNEQFF. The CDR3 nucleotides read TGTGCCTGGAGTGTTCCCGGGACAGGGTTTCGCAATGAGCAGTTCTTC.

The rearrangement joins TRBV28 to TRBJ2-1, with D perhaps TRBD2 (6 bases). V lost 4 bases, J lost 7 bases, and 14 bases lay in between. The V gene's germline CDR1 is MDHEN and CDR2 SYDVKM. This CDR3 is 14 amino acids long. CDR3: CASSSRLARNEQFF. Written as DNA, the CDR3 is TGTGCCAGCAGTTCCCGCCTAGCGAGGAATGAGCAGTTCTTC. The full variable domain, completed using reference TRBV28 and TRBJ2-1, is DVKVTQSSRYLVKRTGEKVFLECVQDMDHENMFWYRQDPGLGLRLIYFSYDVKMKEKGDIPEGYSVSREKKERFSLILESASTNQTSMYLCASSSRLARNEQFFGPGTRLTVL.

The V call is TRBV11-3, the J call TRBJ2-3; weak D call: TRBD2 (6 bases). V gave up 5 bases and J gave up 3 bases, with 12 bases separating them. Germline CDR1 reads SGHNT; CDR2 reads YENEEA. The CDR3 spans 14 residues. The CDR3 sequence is CASSQRAGTDTQYF. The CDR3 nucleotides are TGTGCCAGCAGCCAGAGGGCGGGAACAGATACGCAGTATTTT.

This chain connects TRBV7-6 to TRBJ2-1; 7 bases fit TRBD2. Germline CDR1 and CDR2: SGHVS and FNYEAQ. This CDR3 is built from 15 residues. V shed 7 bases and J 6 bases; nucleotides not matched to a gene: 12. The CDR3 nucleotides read TGTGCCAGCACTCCCCAGCGGGGTAGCGCCAATGAGCAGTTCTTC. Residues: CASTPQRGSANEQFF. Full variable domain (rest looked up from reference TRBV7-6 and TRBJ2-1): GAGVSQSPRYKVTKRGQDVALRCDPISGHVSLYWYRQALGQGPEFLTYFNYEAQQDKSGLPNDRFSAERPEGSISTLTIQRTEQRDSAMYRCASTPQRGSANEQFFGPGTRLTVL.

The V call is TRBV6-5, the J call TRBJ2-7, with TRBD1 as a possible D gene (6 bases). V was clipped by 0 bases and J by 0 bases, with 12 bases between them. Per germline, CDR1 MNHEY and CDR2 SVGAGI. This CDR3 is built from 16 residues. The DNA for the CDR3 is TGTGCCAGCAGTTACTCCATAACAGGGCTCTCCTACGAGCAGTACTTC. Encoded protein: CASSYSITGLSYEQYF.

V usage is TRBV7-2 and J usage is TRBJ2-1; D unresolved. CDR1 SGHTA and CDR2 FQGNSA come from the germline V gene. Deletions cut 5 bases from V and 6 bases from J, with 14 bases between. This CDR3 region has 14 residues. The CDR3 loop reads CASSLWSEANEQFF. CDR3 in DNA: TGTGCCAGCAGCCTATGGTCCGAGGCCAATGAGCAGTTCTTC.

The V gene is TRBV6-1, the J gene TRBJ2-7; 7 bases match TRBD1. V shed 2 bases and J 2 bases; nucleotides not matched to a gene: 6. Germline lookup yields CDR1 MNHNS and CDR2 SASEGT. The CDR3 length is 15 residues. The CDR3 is CASSEYGTVPYEQYF. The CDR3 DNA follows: TGTGCCAGCAGTGAATATGGGACAGTCCCCTACGAGCAGTACTTC.

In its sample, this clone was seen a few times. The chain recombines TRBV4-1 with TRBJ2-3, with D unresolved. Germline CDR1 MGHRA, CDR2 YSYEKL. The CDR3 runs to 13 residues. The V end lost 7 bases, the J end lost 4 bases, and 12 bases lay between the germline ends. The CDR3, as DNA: TGCGCCAGCACCCCCCCAGACTCAGATACGCAGTATTTT. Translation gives CASTPPDSDTQYF.

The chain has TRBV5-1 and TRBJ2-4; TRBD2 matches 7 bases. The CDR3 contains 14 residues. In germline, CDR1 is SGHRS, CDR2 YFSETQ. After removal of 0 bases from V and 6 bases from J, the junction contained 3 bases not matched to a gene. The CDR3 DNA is TGCGCCAGCAGCTTGGAAACGGGGGGAAACATTCAGTACTTC. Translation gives CASSLETGGNIQYF. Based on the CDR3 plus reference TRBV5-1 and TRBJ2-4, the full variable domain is KAGVTQTPRYLIKTRGQQVTLSCSPISGHRSVSWYQQTPGQGLQFLFEYFSETQRNKGNFPGRFSGRQFSNSRSEMNVSTLELGDSALYLCASSLETGGNIQYFGAGTRLSVL.